This TCR beta chain was retrieved from a study of technical replicates of blood from a handful of donors. Only in-frame clones appear in the TCRdb table, and some are missing; sequencing was by immunoSEQ multiplex PCR. The profile shows about 62,000 clones, around 87% of them singletons. This CDR3 region has 14 residues. V was trimmed by 4 bases and J by 2 bases, leaving 12 bases between them. Germline lookup yields CDR1 SGHNT and CDR2 YYREEE (reference sequence). The specimen sequenced was PBMCs. The source is a human donor in good health. Some clones in this sample may be carry-over from other donors' samples. The chain employs TRBV5-4 and TRBJ1-2; tentatively, D is TRBD1 (5 bases). The CDR3 loop reads CASSPKTENYGYTF. The CDR3, as DNA: TGTGCCAGCAGCCCAAAGACAGAGAACTATGGCTACACCTTC. The variable domain in full, with the rest retrieved from reference TRBV5-4 and TRBJ1-2, is ETGVTQSPTHLIKTRGQQVTLRCSSQSGHNTVSWYQQALGQGPQFIFQYYREEENGRGNFPPRFSGLQFPNYSSELNVNALELDDSALYLCASSPKTENYGYTFGSGTRLTVV.